These 3 T cell receptor beta chains came from one sample sequenced in a study of cytomegalovirus exposure and HLA in healthy donors (dated by TCRdb to about 2017). Receptors were amplified or captured by the immunoSEQ multiplex PCR assay. For the multiplex PCR, a mixture combining 60 forward primers for TCR Vbeta segments and 13 reverse primers for TCR Jbeta segments was used. TCRdb stores this immuneACCESS table with in-frame sequences only. Part of the clones is absent; in the studies checked, under half of the shortfall reflects unresolved V genes, and no reason is known for the rest. Recorded for this sample are some 130,000 clones; around three quarters of them occurred a single time. The top ten hold over 2.5% of the sample. Specimen: PBMCs. Every receptor here comes from a male donor in good health and CMV-seronegative.

The V call is TRBV10-1, the J call TRBJ1-1, with D hard to call. CDR1 WNHNN and CDR2 SYGVQD come from the germline V gene (reference sequence). This CDR3 contains 14 residues. The V gene lost 4 bases and the J gene lost 1 base, with 10 bases spanning the gap. DNA of the CDR3: TGCGCCAGCAGTGGTACCGGGTCGAACACTGAAGCTTTCTTT. Protein product: CASSGTGSNTEAFF.

This rearrangement joins TRBV13 to TRBJ2-2; TRBD2 agrees at 9 bases. V dropped 6 bases and J dropped 6; count of bases not matched to a gene: 8. CDR1 and CDR2 from the germline V gene are PRHDT and FYEKMQ (reference sequence). The CDR3 loop spans 15 amino acids. The CDR3 region is CASRRAGGPAGELFF. For the CDR3, the DNA is TGTGCCAGCAGACGGGCGGGAGGGCCGGCCGGGGAGCTGTTTTTT.

V is TRBV2 and J is TRBJ2-1; TRBD2 matches at 12 bases. This CDR3 is 16 amino acids long. Germline V gene lookup returns CDR1 SNHLY and CDR2 FYNNEI. After removal of 3 bases from V and 8 bases from J, the junction contained 8 bases not matched to a gene. The CDR3 region is CASSDPGTSGFDEQFF. CDR3 bases: TGTGCCAGCAGTGACCCAGGGACTAGCGGGTTTGATGAGCAGTTCTTC.